The 30 T cell receptor beta chains below were found in one sample sequenced in a study of vaccination and CD4 T cells after COVID-19. The treatment was: approximately 11-day PBMC culture with coronavirus spike peptide pools or control peptides (ViraFEST assay). Sequenced with the Oncomine TCR Beta short-read assay was DNA taken from cultured CD4+ T cells. MiXCR was run by TCRdb on the PCR reads, yielding one entry per CDR3 protein. In the table there are roughly 16,000 distinct CDR3 sequences, about two fifths of which are singletons. Antigens of these TCRs are unknown. The sample consisted of CD4+ T cells from blood, cultured in vitro, taken after SARS-CoV-2 vaccination. The receptors were gathered from a human donor who had recovered from COVID-19.

This chain links TRBV10-3 with TRBJ2-5, with 7 bases matching TRBD2. Germline V gives CDR1 ENHRY, CDR2 SYGVKD. V shed 8 bases, J shed 5 bases, and the junction held 8 bases outside the gene matches. This CDR3 is built from 13 residues. CDR3 protein: CAIRGGWGETQYF. Here the CDR3 DNA reads TGTGCCATCCGCGGGGGTTGGGGGGAGACCCAGTACTTC.

The chain carries TRBV4-2 and TRBJ2-7; 7 bases are a match to TRBD1. The CDR3 totals 16 residues. V was pared by 0 bases and J by 0 bases, with 5 bases of the junction left unmatched. Germline loops: CDR1 LGHNA, CDR2 YNFKEQ. Here the CDR3 reads CASSQDRDSPSYEQYF. The CDR3 nucleotides read TGTGCCAGCAGCCAAGACCGGGACAGTCCCTCCTACGAGCAGTACTTC.

This clonotype was counted a few times. The rearrangement links TRBV10-3 to TRBJ2-2; D remains unclear. Germline values: CDR1 ENHRY, CDR2 SYGVKD. Trimming cost V 5 bases and J 11 bases, with 9 bases left between them. The CDR3 sequence is 11 residues long. The CDR3 DNA is TGTGCCATCAGTCCCCGCGGAGAGCTGTTTTTT. Its protein is CAISPRGELFF.

This clonotype was observed once. The chain joins TRBV12-3 or TRBV12-4 to TRBJ1-6, with TRBD1 identical over 9 bases. J gave up 8 bases and V 6 bases, and 8 bases lay outside the gene matches. The CDR3 spans 15 residues. The CDR3 reads CASRVQGARDSPLHF. CDR3 in DNA: TGTGCCAGCAGAGTACAGGGGGCGCGGGATTCACCCCTCCACTTT.

This rearrangement joins TRBV20-1 to TRBJ2-3; a possible D gene is TRBD2 (6 bases). V lost 0 bases, J lost 4 bases, and 17 bases lay in between. The CDR3 has 16 amino acids. CDR1 DFQATT and CDR2 SNEGSKA come from the germline V gene (reference sequence). Here the CDR3 DNA reads TGCAGTGCTAGAGATTTCATCGGCGGGGCCTCAGATACGCAGTATTTT. Its protein product is CSARDFIGGASDTQYF.

A few counts support this clonotype. V is TRBV18 and J is TRBJ1-6, with 9 bases identical to TRBD1. V lost 1 base to trimming and J lost 13 bases; unmatched junction nucleotides: 11. This CDR3 has 16 residues. Looked up from germline, CDR1 is KGHSH and CDR2 is LQKENI. CDR3 sequence (DNA): TGTGCCAGCTCACCACTCCCGGGACAGGGAGATCTGCCCCTCCACTTT. Its protein product is CASSPLPGQGDLPLHF.

This clonotype is medium-sized (0.01 to 0.1%) in the sample. This rearrangement joins TRBV6-2 or TRBV6-3 to TRBJ1-5; 11 bases line up with TRBD1. CDR3 length: 15 residues. Germline-derived CDR1 and CDR2 are MNHEY and SVGEGT. Trimming cost V 4 bases and J 8 bases; bases outside gene matches: 7. The CDR3 DNA is TGTGCCAGCAGTTCGAGGACAGGGGGCATGAAGCCCCAGCATTTT. Its translation: CASSSRTGGMKPQHF.

The chain employs TRBV10-3 and TRBJ2-5; TRBD2 matches at 7 bases. The CDR3 loop spans 16 amino acids. CDR1 is ENHRY, CDR2 SYGVKD, per germline. V shed 4 bases and J 3 bases; nucleotides not matched to a gene: 11. Written as DNA, the CDR3 is TGTGCCATCAGTGCTACACTAACTCTAGCGGAAGAGACCCAGTACTTC. This gives the protein CAISATLTLAEETQYF.

The chain links TRBV23-1 to TRBJ1-2; 7 bases are a match to TRBD1. TRBV23-1 is an open reading frame, and its role is uncertain. The CDR3 consists of 14 residues. Unmatched junction bases numbered 4, after V lost 3 bases and J lost 3 bases. CDR3 region: CASSQMGTDYGYTF. CDR3 bases: TGCGCCAGCAGTCAGATGGGGACAGACTATGGCTACACCTTC.

V gene TRBV5-1 combines with J gene TRBJ1-4, with D perhaps matching TRBD1 (5 bases). The CDR3 is 13 residues long. Trimming left V 1 base short and J 14 bases short, with 15 bases between. Germline loops: CDR1 SGHRS, CDR2 YFSETQ. The CDR3 sequence: CASSLNRMGELFF. CDR3 in DNA: TGCGCCAGCAGCTTGAACAGGATGGGTGAGCTGTTTTTT.

The J gene is TRBJ2-6, the V gene TRBV20-1; no reliable D call. CDR3 length: 14 residues. In germline, CDR1 is DFQATT, CDR2 SNEGSKA (reference sequence). Trimming left V 3 bases short and J 0 bases short, with 6 bases between. In DNA, the CDR3 is TGCAGTGCTAGGCAAGTCTCTGGGGCCAACGTCCTGACTTTC. This translates into CSARQVSGANVLTF.

The rearrangement joins TRBV19 to TRBJ1-2; tentative D call: TRBD1 (5 bases). The germline V gene encodes CDR1 LNHDA and CDR2 SQIVND (reference sequence). This CDR3 contains 12 residues. Trimming cost V 5 bases and J 7 bases, with 11 bases left between them. The CDR3 bases are TGTGCCAGTAGTCCACGGGACGGTGGCTACACCTTC. Translation gives CASSPRDGGYTF.

There are a few counts of this clonotype. This chain links TRBV7-9 with TRBJ1-3; D uncertain. This CDR3 has 13 amino acids. Looked up from germline, CDR1 is SEHNR and CDR2 is FQNEAQ (reference sequence). V was cut by 5 bases and J by 2 bases, with 7 bases left in between. Written as DNA, the CDR3 is TGTGCCAGCAGCCAGTCGGCTGGAAACACCATATATTTT. Translating gives CASSQSAGNTIYF.

As concerns this clonotype: An end of the junction differs from the germline gene, which may be a read error. The chain joins TRBV7-2 to TRBJ2-1; 7 nucleotides match TRBD2. CDR1 and CDR2 (germline): SGHTA, FQGNSA. The CDR3 spans 15 residues. The CDR3 nucleotides are TGTGCCAGCAGCTACGGGGGGAGTCGTTACAATAAGCAGTTCTTC. It specifies CASSYGGSRYNKQFF.

This clonotype occurred a few times. The gene calls are TRBV18 and TRBJ1-1; D remains unclear. Deletions cut 3 bases from V and 1 base from J, with 12 bases between. The germline gives CDR1 KGHSH, CDR2 LQKENI. CDR3 size: 15 residues. The CDR3 DNA is TGTGCCAGCTCACCGCGAGTCGCACCGAACACTGAAGCTTTCTTT. Translation: CASSPRVAPNTEAFF.

The chain links TRBV10-3 to TRBJ1-5; a possible D gene is TRBD1 (5 bases). The CDR3 runs 15 residues. The V gene's germline CDR1 is ENHRY and CDR2 SYGVKD. The germline V and J ends were trimmed by 3 bases and 3 bases, with 12 bases remaining between them. The CDR3 DNA is TGTGCCATCAGTGACGCAGGGTCTTACAATCAGCCCCAGCATTTT. This gives the protein CAISDAGSYNQPQHF.

This rearrangement joins TRBV20-1 to TRBJ2-2; 11 nucleotides align to TRBD2. Trimming removed 4 bases from V and 6 bases from J; junction bases left unmatched: 4. There are 14 residues in the CDR3. Looked up from germline, CDR1 is DFQATT and CDR2 is SNEGSKA (reference sequence). The CDR3, as DNA: TGCAGTGCTATCCTAGCGGGAGGCTCCGGGGAGCTGTTTTTT. This codes for CSAILAGGSGELFF.

The chain combines TRBV2 with TRBJ2-7, with D possibly matching TRBD2 (5 bases). Trimming left V 5 bases short and J 3 bases short, with 14 bases between. The germline V gene has CDR1 SNHLY and CDR2 FYNNEI. The CDR3 is made up of 14 amino acids. In nucleotides, the CDR3 is TGTGCCAGCAGTAGCCGGGCCGCGGGCTACGAGCAGTACTTC. Its protein is CASSSRAAGYEQYF. Full variable domain (outside the CDR3, taken from reference TRBV2 and TRBJ2-7): EPEVTQTPSHQVTQMGQEVILRCVPISNHLYFYWYRQILGQKVEFLVSFYNNEISEKSEIFDDQFSVERPDGSNFTLKIRSTKLEDSAMYFCASSSRAAGYEQYFGPGTRLTVT.

The table lists this clonotype with a count of one. The genes are TRBV27 and TRBJ2-7, with 10 bases fitting TRBD1. Looked up from germline, CDR1 is MNHEY and CDR2 is SMNVEV (reference sequence). Trimming removed 1 base from V and 5 bases from J; junction bases left unmatched: 11. The CDR3 spans 17 residues. This CDR3 is CASSLYRGRGTGDEQYF. The CDR3 DNA is TGTGCCAGCAGTTTATATAGGGGTAGAGGGACAGGGGACGAGCAGTACTTC.

V usage is TRBV30 and J usage is TRBJ1-5; 8 positions agree with TRBD1. J gave up 5 bases and V 3 bases, and 3 bases lay outside the gene matches. Looked up from germline, CDR1 is GTSNPN and CDR2 is SVGIG (reference sequence). CDR3 length: 13 amino acids. The CDR3 bases are TGTGCCTGGAGCCCAGGGGGCTATCAGCCCCAGCATTTT. It translates to CAWSPGGYQPQHF.

This clonotype appeared a few times. This chain uses TRBV6-1 with TRBJ2-1, with 9 positions matching TRBD2. With 5 bases clipped from V and 9 bases from J, the junction kept 14 bases outside the gene matches. Germline V gene lookup returns CDR1 MNHNS and CDR2 SASEGT. This CDR3 is built from 16 residues. DNA for the CDR3: TGTGCCAGCAGTCGCGCCTCGGGACTAGCTGAGGGTGAGCAGTTCTTC. Amino acids: CASSRASGLAEGEQFF.

In this sample, this clonotype turned up once. The chain employs TRBV6-2 or TRBV6-3 and TRBJ2-5; tentatively, D is TRBD2 (7 bases). The length of the CDR3 is 13 residues. V lost 7 bases to trimming and J lost 5 bases, with 14 bases between them. Germline V gene sequence: CDR1 MNHEY, CDR2 SVGEGT. This chain's CDR3 is CASKKGGGETQYF. The CDR3 bases are TGTGCCAGCAAAAAAGGGGGGGGGGAGACCCAGTACTTC.

The chain couples TRBV5-1 to TRBJ2-7; a weak D match, TRBD1 (5 bases). The CDR3 length is 14 residues. V lost 0 bases, J lost 0 bases, and 7 bases lay in between. CDR1 is SGHRS, CDR2 YFSETQ, per germline. CDR3 sequence (DNA): TGCGCCAGCAGCTTGGCAGGGAACTCCTACGAGCAGTACTTC. This encodes CASSLAGNSYEQYF.

Of note for this clonotype: The conserved closing phenylalanine or tryptophan is absent in this CDR3, likely reflecting a read error. The V and J genes are TRBV6-1 and TRBJ2-7; 8 bases map to TRBD1. The V gene's germline CDR1 is MNHNS and CDR2 SASEGT. V was clipped by 4 bases and J by 2 bases; unmatched bases: 7. The CDR3 runs 15 residues. In DNA form, the CDR3 reads TGTGCCAGCAGTGCGCCCGGGACAGGCCCCTACGAGCAGTACCTC. Protein product: CASSAPGTGPYEQYL.

The rearrangement links TRBV10-1 to TRBJ2-3; D might be TRBD1 (6 bases). The V end lost 3 bases, the J end lost 4 bases, and 11 bases lay between the germline ends. Germline V gene data show CDR1 as WNHNN and CDR2 as SYGVQD (reference sequence). The CDR3 length is 14 residues. CDR3 residues: CASSDYRAPDTQYF. The CDR3 DNA reads as TGCGCCAGCAGTGATTACAGGGCCCCAGATACGCAGTATTTT.

The V gene is TRBV6-2 or TRBV6-3, the J gene TRBJ1-3; 8 positions match TRBD1. Germline CDR1 reads MNHEY; CDR2 reads SVGEGT. The CDR3 sequence is 17 residues long. With V trimmed by 5 bases and J by 0 bases, 9 bases remained unmatched. CDR3 sequence: CASSHRDRSTSGNTIYF. DNA of the CDR3: TGTGCCAGCAGTCACCGGGACAGGTCTACCTCTGGAAACACCATATATTTT.

V is TRBV6-1 and J is TRBJ2-6; unclear D gene. Trimming removed 3 bases at V and 0 bases at J, with 6 bases between. The CDR3 length is 15 residues. Per the germline V gene, CDR1 is MNHNS and CDR2 is SASEGT. The CDR3 nucleotides read TGTGCCAGCAGTGAGGGATTCTCTGGGGCCAACGTCCTGACTTTC. This encodes CASSEGFSGANVLTF.

The genes are TRBV7-2 and TRBJ1-5; 9 bases align to TRBD1. Germline-derived CDR1 and CDR2 are SGHTA and FQGNSA. The CDR3 is 15 amino acids. Unmatched junction bases numbered 8, after V lost 4 bases and J lost 7 bases. This CDR3 is CASSSYGTGQQPQHF. Written as DNA, the CDR3 is TGTGCCAGCAGCTCTTACGGGACAGGGCAACAGCCCCAGCATTTT.

This clonotype was observed a few times. The gene calls are TRBV30 and TRBJ2-5; D ambiguous. This CDR3 region has 12 residues. Per germline, CDR1 GTSNPN and CDR2 SVGIG (reference sequence). The ends were cut back, 2 bases at V and 5 bases at J, with 9 bases in the middle. In DNA form, the CDR3 reads TGTGCCTGGAGTATGGGGTGGGAGACCCAGTACTTC. Translating gives CAWSMGWETQYF. Full variable domain (missing parts from reference TRBV30 and TRBJ2-5): SQTIHQWPATLVQPVGSPLSLECTVEGTSNPNLYWYRQAAGRGLQLLFYSVGIGQISSEVPQNLSASRPQDRQFILSSKKLLLSDSGFYLCAWSMGWETQYFGPGTRLLVL.

The chain has TRBV6-2 or TRBV6-3 and TRBJ2-2, with D unclear. Trimming cost V 2 bases and J 4 bases, with 5 bases left between them. Looked up from germline, CDR1 is MNHEY and CDR2 is SVGEGT. CDR3 length: 13 amino acids. CDR3 sequence: CASSYQITGELFF. The CDR3 DNA reads TGTGCCAGCAGTTACCAGATCACCGGGGAGCTGTTTTTT.